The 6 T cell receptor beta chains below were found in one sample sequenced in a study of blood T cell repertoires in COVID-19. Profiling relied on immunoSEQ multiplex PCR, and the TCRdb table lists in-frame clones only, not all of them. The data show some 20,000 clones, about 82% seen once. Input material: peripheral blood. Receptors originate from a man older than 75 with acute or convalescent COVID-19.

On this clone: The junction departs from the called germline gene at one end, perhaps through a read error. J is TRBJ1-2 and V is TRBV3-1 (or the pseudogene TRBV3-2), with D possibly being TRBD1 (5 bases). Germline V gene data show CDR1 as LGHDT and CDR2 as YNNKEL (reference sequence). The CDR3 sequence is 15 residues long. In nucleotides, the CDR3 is TGTGTCAGCAGCCAAGATCTGGCAGGGCCCTATGGCTACACCTTC. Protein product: CVSSQDLAGPYGYTF.

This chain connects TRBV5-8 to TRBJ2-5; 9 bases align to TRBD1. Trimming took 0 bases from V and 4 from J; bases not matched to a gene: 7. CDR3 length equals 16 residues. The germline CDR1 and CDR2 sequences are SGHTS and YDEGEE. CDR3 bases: TGTGCCAGCAGCTTGGATGGGACAGGGTTGAGAGAGACCCAGTACTTC. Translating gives CASSLDGTGLRETQYF.

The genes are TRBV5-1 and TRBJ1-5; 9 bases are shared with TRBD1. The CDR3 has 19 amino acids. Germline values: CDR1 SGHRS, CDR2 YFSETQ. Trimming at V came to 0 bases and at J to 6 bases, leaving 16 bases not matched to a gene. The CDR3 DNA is TGCGCCAGCAGCTTGGACGCTGTTGATCGAGACAGGGGGGGTCAGCCCCAGCATTTT. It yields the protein CASSLDAVDRDRGGQPQHF.

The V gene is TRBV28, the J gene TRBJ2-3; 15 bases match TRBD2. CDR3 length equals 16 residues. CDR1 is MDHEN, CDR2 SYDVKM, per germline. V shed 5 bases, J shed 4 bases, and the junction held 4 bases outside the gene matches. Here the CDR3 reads CASSLGLAGGPDTQYF. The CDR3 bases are TGTGCCAGCAGTCTCGGACTAGCGGGGGGGCCAGATACGCAGTATTTT.

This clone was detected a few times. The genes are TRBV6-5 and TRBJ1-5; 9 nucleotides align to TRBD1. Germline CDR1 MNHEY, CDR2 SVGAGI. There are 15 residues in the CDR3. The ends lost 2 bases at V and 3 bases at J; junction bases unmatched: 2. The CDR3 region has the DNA TGTGCCAGCAGTTACCGACAGGGGGACAATCAGCCCCAGCATTTT. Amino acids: CASSYRQGDNQPQHF.

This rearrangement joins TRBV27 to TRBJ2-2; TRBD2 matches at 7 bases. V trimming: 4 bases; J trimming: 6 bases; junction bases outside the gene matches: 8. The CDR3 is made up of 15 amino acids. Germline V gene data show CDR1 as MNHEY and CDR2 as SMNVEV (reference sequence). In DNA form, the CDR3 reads TGTGCCAGCAGTTCGGGAGGAAGGTCGGCCGGGGAGCTGTTTTTT. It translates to CASSSGGRSAGELFF.